These 31 T cell receptor beta chains came from one sample sequenced in a study of OX40 agonist ivuxolimab in advanced cancers. Some clones are missing from TCRdb's copy, which holds only in-frame ones; the method was immunoSEQ multiplex PCR. The profile covers 45,000 to 65,000 clones, with almost 90% appearing a single time and approximately 3.8% taken by the ten largest. The sequences come from CD4+ or CD8+ T cells sorted from blood, collected in a trial of the OX40 agonist ivuxolimab. The receptors shown here come from an adult with an advanced solid tumor such as melanoma, head and neck, liver or kidney cancer.

The rearrangement uses TRBV27 and TRBJ2-5; 9 bases are a match to TRBD2. The CDR3 contains 15 residues. In germline, CDR1 is MNHEY, CDR2 SMNVEV (reference sequence). The V segment lost 5 bases and the J segment 5 bases; nucleotides outside the gene matches: 9. CDR3 residues: CASSQAGAGGETQYF. CDR3 in DNA: TGTGCCAGCAGTCAAGCAGGGGCGGGAGGGGAGACCCAGTACTTC.

This chain connects TRBV5-1 to TRBJ2-6, with D possibly matching TRBD1 (6 bases). Germline values: CDR1 SGHRS, CDR2 YFSETQ. Trimming cost V 2 bases and J 1 base, with 13 bases left between them. There are 17 residues in the CDR3. CDR3 sequence reads: CASSFTGIESGANVLTF. CDR3 coding DNA: TGCGCCAGCAGCTTTACAGGGATAGAGTCTGGGGCCAACGTCCTGACTTTC.

The CDR3 sequence: CASSFSARSYEQYF. The CDR3 DNA sequence: TGTGCCAGCAGTTTTTCCGCAAGATCCTACGAGCAGTACTTC. This rearrangement joins TRBV28 to TRBJ2-7; the D is unclear. From germline, CDR1 is MDHEN and CDR2 SYDVKM. The CDR3 sequence is 14 residues long. The V end lost 3 bases, the J end lost 1 base, and 10 bases lay between the germline ends. Supplemented by reference TRBV28 and TRBJ2-7, the full variable domain reads DVKVTQSSRYLVKRTGEKVFLECVQDMDHENMFWYRQDPGLGLRLIYFSYDVKMKEKGDIPEGYSVSREKKERFSLILESASTNQTSMYLCASSFSARSYEQYFGPGTRLTVT.

The chain is built from TRBV6-5 and TRBJ1-6, with TRBD1 identical over 10 bases. The CDR3 covers 12 residues. Germline lookup yields CDR1 MNHEY and CDR2 SVGAGI. The CDR3: CASGQGNSPLHF. CDR3 in DNA: TGTGCTTCGGGACAGGGGAATTCACCCCTCCACTTT.

This rearrangement joins TRBV5-4 to TRBJ1-2; D remains ambiguous. CDR1 and CDR2 from the germline V gene are SGHNT and YYREEE (reference sequence). The CDR3 runs 12 residues. The germline V and J ends were trimmed by 4 bases and 4 bases, with 8 bases remaining between them. CDR3: CASSQDLYGYTF. CDR3 sequence (DNA): TGTGCCAGCAGCCAGGATCTCTATGGCTACACCTTC. Using reference TRBV5-4 and TRBJ1-2 for the parts outside the CDR3, the full variable domain is ETGVTQSPTHLIKTRGQQVTLRCSSQSGHNTVSWYQQALGQGPQFIFQYYREEENGRGNFPPRFSGLQFPNYSSELNVNALELDDSALYLCASSQDLYGYTFGSGTRLTVV.

The chain combines TRBV30 with TRBJ2-5, with 14 bases that match TRBD2. Losses at the gene ends were 0 bases for V and 4 bases for J; bases not matched to a gene: 4. The CDR3 consists of 16 residues. Looked up from germline, CDR1 is GTSNPN and CDR2 is SVGIG (reference sequence). The CDR3 protein is CAWSVRLAGGGETQYF. The CDR3 DNA is TGTGCCTGGAGTGTACGACTAGCGGGGGGGGGAGAGACCCAGTACTTC.

The chain recombines TRBV19 with TRBJ2-7; D unclear. Germline V gene lookup returns CDR1 LNHDA and CDR2 SQIVND (reference sequence). There are 11 residues in the CDR3. Between the trimmed V and J ends, which lost 3 bases and 4 bases, there was a span of 4 bases. In DNA, the CDR3 is TGTGCCAGTAGTATGGAATACGAGCAGTACTTC. Translating it yields CASSMEYEQYF.

DNA for the CDR3: TGCGCCAGCAGCACAGGGGTGAGTGGCTACACCTTC. It translates to CASSTGVSGYTF. The rearrangement links TRBV5-1 to TRBJ1-2; 7 positions agree with TRBD1. The CDR3 spans 12 residues. CDR1 SGHRS and CDR2 YFSETQ come from the germline V gene. The V segment lost 4 bases and the J segment 7 bases; nucleotides outside the gene matches: 4.

This chain joins TRBV27 and TRBJ1-1; D uncertain. CDR1 MNHEY and CDR2 SMNVEV come from the germline V gene (reference sequence). With 3 bases removed from V and 3 bases from J, the gap between germline ends came to 8 bases. The CDR3 contains 13 residues. CDR3 sequence: CASSFGWDTEAFF. The CDR3 DNA reads TGTGCCAGCAGTTTCGGATGGGACACTGAAGCTTTCTTT.

The chain employs TRBV19 and TRBJ2-2; the D gene is possibly TRBD1 (5 bases). The CDR3 spans 13 residues. Per germline, CDR1 LNHDA and CDR2 SQIVND (reference sequence). The CDR3 bases are TGTGTTATAGTAGGACAGAACACCGGGGAGCTGTTTTTT. Translating it yields CVIVGQNTGELFF.

The chain has TRBV6-6 and TRBJ1-5; 7 nucleotides agree with TRBD1. The CDR3 consists of 15 residues. After removal of 6 bases from V and 3 bases from J, the junction contained 8 bases not matched to a gene. The germline V gene encodes CDR1 MNHNY and CDR2 SVGAGI (reference sequence). CDR3 sequence: CASRAKQGLNQPQHF. CDR3 nucleotide sequence: TGTGCCAGCAGGGCAAAACAGGGGCTCAATCAGCCCCAGCATTTT.

The rearrangement links TRBV28 to TRBJ2-5, with 8 bases lining up with TRBD1. The CDR3 spans 14 residues. The trim removed 8 bases at V and 4 bases at J, leaving 9 bases unmatched. CDR1 and CDR2 (germline): MDHEN, SYDVKM. The CDR3 coding sequence is TGTGCCAGCTCCCCTCCAGGGGGCCCAGAGACCCAGTACTTC. This codes for CASSPPGGPETQYF.

V and J are TRBV30 and TRBJ1-4; D uncertain. V gave up 4 bases and J gave up 4 bases, with 13 bases separating them. In germline, CDR1 is GTSNPN, CDR2 SVGIG (reference sequence). CDR3 length: 14 residues. The CDR3 sequence is CAWNRDNLNEKLFF. As DNA, the CDR3 is TGTGCCTGGAACCGGGATAACCTTAATGAAAAACTGTTTTTT.

The CDR3 DNA reads as TGTGCCAGCAGCCTACCCTCGGGGAGGCTTTCACTTGCTGGGGCCAACGTCCTGACTTTC. It is translated as CASSLPSGRLSLAGANVLTF. This chain uses TRBV11-3 with TRBJ2-6; TRBD2 is a possible D gene (6 bases). Germline CDR1 and CDR2: SGHNT and YENEEA. The CDR3 is made up of 20 amino acids. The V and J ends lost 5 bases and 2 bases respectively, with 25 bases between them.

The chain links TRBV11-3 to TRBJ2-1, with TRBD2 matching 9 bases. The junction had 1 base not matched to a gene; V was cut back by 4 bases and J by 3 bases. The CDR3 has 14 residues. Germline V gives CDR1 SGHNT, CDR2 YENEEA. In DNA, the CDR3 is TGTGCCAGCAGCTCTAGCGGGGTCTACAATGAGCAGTTCTTC. The encoded protein is CASSSSGVYNEQFF.

This clone was picked up a small number of times. This rearrangement joins TRBV10-2 to TRBJ2-3; TRBD1 matches at 8 bases. Germline CDR1 reads WSHSY; CDR2 reads SAAADI. V was pared by 6 bases and J by 2 bases, with 4 bases of the junction left unmatched. This CDR3 contains 14 residues. CDR3 in amino acids: CASRRGQDTDTQYF. The CDR3 DNA is TGCGCCAGCAGAAGGGGACAGGACACAGATACGCAGTATTTT.

The chain combines TRBV28 with TRBJ1-3; D remains ambiguous. This CDR3 contains 12 residues. CDR1 is MDHEN, CDR2 SYDVKM, per germline. V lost 5 bases and J lost 5, with 7 bases in between. CDR3 sequence: CASSIQRNTIYF. In DNA form, the CDR3 reads TGTGCCAGCAGTATACAGAGAAACACCATATATTTT.

The chain employs TRBV6-1 and TRBJ1-5; a weak D match, TRBD1 (5 bases). The CDR3 sequence is 13 residues long. Germline values: CDR1 MNHNS, CDR2 SASEGT. V was pared by 6 bases and J by 8 bases, with 14 bases between. CDR3 bases: TGTGCCAGCAGCGGGGGTAGGTTGGAGCCCCAGCATTTT. Protein sequence: CASSGGRLEPQHF.

The chain is built from TRBV14 and TRBJ1-1; 7 bases are shared with TRBD1. CDR3 length equals 15 residues. CDR1 is SGHDN, CDR2 FVKESK, per germline. The junction had 4 bases not matched to a gene; V was cut back by 1 base and J by 2 bases. The CDR3, as DNA: TGTGCCAGCAGCCAAGCGGCAGGGGGTAACACTGAAGCTTTCTTT. It yields the protein CASSQAAGGNTEAFF.

This rearrangement joins TRBV29-1 to TRBJ2-7; D remains unclear. CDR3 length equals 15 residues. Germline V CDR1 and CDR2: SQVTM, ANQGSEA. Deletions cut 4 bases from V and 2 bases from J, with 18 bases between. DNA for the CDR3: TGCAGCGTTGCCGACCGCCTAATTCCCCCCTACGAGCAGTACTTC. Its protein product is CSVADRLIPPYEQYF.

The chain employs TRBV6-6 and TRBJ2-2; D unclear. The CDR3 extends over 16 amino acids. The germline gives CDR1 MNHNY, CDR2 SVGAGI (reference sequence). Trimming took off 6 bases at V and 0 bases at J, with 14 bases between the two ends. Written as DNA, the CDR3 is TGTGCCAGCAGAACCGGACGGCCCCCGAACACCGGGGAGCTGTTTTTT. Translated, it gives CASRTGRPPNTGELFF.

The gene calls are TRBV6-9 and TRBJ1-2; D is uncertain. CDR1 MNHGY and CDR2 SVAAGI come from the germline V gene. V lost 4 bases and J 8 bases, leaving 17 bases between the germline ends. The CDR3 runs 14 residues. The DNA for the CDR3 is TGTGCCAGCAGTTCCGCGACACGCCAGCGGGGCTACACCTTC. It codes for CASSSATRQRGYTF.

V and J are TRBV28 and TRBJ1-5; the D gene is possibly TRBD1 (6 bases). CDR3 size: 15 residues. Germline values: CDR1 MDHEN, CDR2 SYDVKM. Trimming shortened V by 5 bases and J by 4 bases, and 15 bases separated the two germline ends. CDR3 in DNA: TGTGCCAGCAGTAGAGCAGGGGACTTAAATCAGCCCCAGCATTTT. It codes for CASSRAGDLNQPQHF. Supplemented by reference TRBV28 and TRBJ1-5, the full variable domain reads DVKVTQSSRYLVKRTGEKVFLECVQDMDHENMFWYRQDPGLGLRLIYFSYDVKMKEKGDIPEGYSVSREKKERFSLILESASTNQTSMYLCASSRAGDLNQPQHFGDGTRLSIL.

There are a few counts of this clone. The chain couples TRBV29-1 to TRBJ2-5; 9 nucleotides agree with TRBD1. The J segment lost 7 bases and the V segment lost 7 bases, leaving 10 bases of the junction unmatched. The CDR3 runs to 13 residues. Germline values: CDR1 SQVTM, CDR2 ANQGSEA. CDR3 loop: CSAEGQGTGTQYF. CDR3 nucleotides: TGCAGCGCGGAAGGACAGGGGACAGGGACCCAGTACTTC.

The V call is TRBV30, the J call TRBJ1-4; 10 bases align to TRBD1. The junction had 11 bases not matched to a gene; V was cut back by 0 bases and J by 7 bases. This CDR3 comprises 17 residues. The germline V gene encodes CDR1 GTSNPN and CDR2 SVGIG (reference sequence). CDR3 sequence: CAWSVLGTGAWGEKLFF. CDR3 DNA sequence: TGTGCCTGGAGTGTACTCGGGACAGGGGCGTGGGGTGAAAAACTGTTTTTT.

This clone was observed a single time. This sequence joins TRBV6-1 and TRBJ1-2; a weak D match, TRBD1 (6 bases). The CDR3 sequence is 14 residues long. The V gene lost 2 bases and the J gene lost 4 bases, with 11 bases spanning the gap. Per germline, CDR1 MNHNS and CDR2 SASEGT. The CDR3 bases are TGTGCCAGCAGTGAATACAGGGAGTCCTATGGCTACACCTTC. Amino acid sequence: CASSEYRESYGYTF.

The CDR3 loop is CASSVVGQETQYF. The CDR3 coding sequence is TGTGCCAGCAGCGTAGTAGGGCAAGAGACCCAGTACTTC. The chain carries TRBV9 and TRBJ2-5; D unclear. CDR1 and CDR2 from the germline V gene are SGDLS and YYNGEE. V was clipped by 0 bases and J by 2 bases, with 5 bases between them. The CDR3 runs 13 residues.

V is TRBV19 and J is TRBJ2-7, with TRBD2 matching over 7 bases. Trimming cost V 3 bases and J 2 bases; bases outside gene matches: 7. This CDR3 region has 15 residues. Germline V CDR1 and CDR2: LNHDA, SQIVND (reference sequence). The CDR3 reads CASSMASGVAYEQYF. The CDR3 DNA is TGTGCCAGTAGTATGGCTAGCGGAGTAGCCTACGAGCAGTACTTC.

This clone has just a few counts. The chain employs TRBV4-1 and TRBJ2-1, with TRBD2 matching 10 bases. From germline, CDR1 is MGHRA and CDR2 YSYEKL. The CDR3 is made up of 16 amino acids. J gave up 9 bases and V 1 base, and 9 bases lay outside the gene matches. CDR3 sequence reads: CASSQVRAGGPGEQFF. The CDR3 DNA reads as TGCGCCAGCAGCCAAGTTCGAGCGGGGGGGCCAGGTGAGCAGTTCTTC.

This rearrangement joins TRBV19 to TRBJ2-5; 9 bases match TRBD1. The CDR3 is 15 residues long. The V gene end was trimmed by 5 bases and the J gene end by 5 bases; junction bases not matched to a gene: 9. Germline CDR1 LNHDA, CDR2 SQIVND (reference sequence). The CDR3 spells CASSSTGTGSETQYF. CDR3 coding DNA: TGTGCCAGTAGTTCCACCGGGACAGGGAGTGAGACCCAGTACTTC.

The CDR3 coding sequence is TGTGCCAGCAGCCTGCCGCCAAGCGAAAAACTGTTTTTT. Translation: CASSLPPSEKLFF. The gene calls are TRBV5-4 and TRBJ1-4; D unresolved. V lost 4 bases, J lost 8 bases, and 12 bases lay in between. Germline assignment: CDR1 SGHNT and CDR2 YYREEE (reference sequence). The CDR3 loop spans 13 amino acids.